The sequence of this TCR beta chain was determined in a study of cytomegalovirus exposure and HLA in healthy donors. The V end was cut by 2 bases, the J end by 6 bases, with 9 bases between. The CDR3 consists of 13 residues. The germline gives CDR1 MDHEN, CDR2 SYDVKM. Assay used: immunoSEQ multiplex PCR; TCRdb lists only in-frame clones, some missing. The data show a few hundred thousand clones, 85% to 90% seen once. The chain combines TRBV28 with TRBJ2-3; a possible D gene is TRBD2 (5 bases). Sequenced: PBMCs. The TCR comes from a woman under 30 in good health and CMV-seronegative. CDR3 loop: CASSLEGFDTQYF. DNA of the CDR3: TGTGCCAGCAGTTTAGAGGGTTTTGATACGCAGTATTTT.